This T cell receptor (beta chain) appears in the sequencing data of a study of T-cell reconstitution after alpha-beta-depleted transplantation in children. Germline V CDR1 and CDR2: SGHAT, FQNNGV. The length of the CDR3 is 16 residues. Trimming at V came to 4 bases and at J to 3 bases, leaving 6 bases not matched to a gene. This clonotype was observed a handful of times. Preparing the TCRbeta library involved the use of unique molecular identifiers. TCRdb re-analysed the PCR reads in MiXCR, keeping a single row per CDR3 protein. The sample holds about 640,000 distinct CDR3 sequences, roughly 15% seen once.

Material: PBMCs from the stem cell graft donor, obtained from the stem cell graft. The V gene is TRBV11-2, the J gene TRBJ2-6; 7 bases align to TRBD1. The receptor's source is a human donor who donated a stem cell graft to a child with acute myeloid leukemia. The CDR3 region is CASSSLRGSGANVLTF. CDR3 in DNA: TGTGCCAGCAGCTCGCTCAGGGGGAGTGGGGCCAACGTCCTGACTTTC.